This T cell receptor (beta chain) was sequenced during a study of T cell responses to AZD1222 COVID-19 vaccine. Study overall: Second-dose schedules of about 4 or about 12 weeks were combined. Study results and caveats: Repertoire sampling occurred only after the peak T cell response. Spike-wide coverage was observed for vaccine-associated CD4 TCRs, with dominant responses at 160-218 and 743-854.

Generated by immunoSEQ multiplex PCR, the TCRdb table keeps only in-frame clones and is missing some. The sample includes approximately 140,000 clones, around nine tenths of them seen just once. The CDR3 runs to 14 residues. Notes on this clone: What it binds is unknown.

The chain uses TRBV12-2 and TRBJ2-1; TRBD2 was called by the table and not checked on the DNA. TRBV12-2 is designated a pseudogene. The sequenced sample was peripheral blood, obtained on day 0 of AZD1222 vaccination. This TCR came from an adult in good health. CDR3 DNA: TGTGCAAGTCGCTTTCGGACTGGTCCGGATGAGCAGTTCTTC. Protein sequence: CASRFRTGPDEQFF.